This T cell receptor beta chain was captured by sequencing in a study of CD8 T cells in ankylosing spondylitis (dated by TCRdb to about 2017). General notes on the study: The study set out to find disease-linked TCR variants by profiling T cell receptor beta repertoires in ankylosing spondylitis patients and healthy donors. In total, the full study cohort was made up of roughly 110 healthy donors and about two dozen ankylosing spondylitis patients. Peripheral blood samples were taken, and synovial fluid was additionally collected from ankylosing spondylitis patients.

On this clonotype: No cognate antigen has been identified for it. Base-call qualities are not available, and no considerably larger clone is one nucleotide away.

The listed sequencing device is Illumina HiSeq 2500. Quantitative 5'-RACE with molecular barcodes was the method used to prepare the TCR beta libraries. The original methods were these. A new computational method based on a probabilistic model of VDJ rearrangement was used to identify disease-linked TCR variants. TCRdb reran the public reads through fastp at Q25 and MiXCR, keeping productive beta chains. One record per CDR3 amino acid sequence lists the most common genes and DNA. It is TCRdb's table, rather than the study itself, that gives the V and J calls and clone size. This sample has 300,000 to 400,000 distinct CDR3 sequences in its table, and approximately 20% of those were observed once. Jointly, the top ten make up about an eighth of the sample. Findings and caveats that apply to the study as a whole: The disease-linked clones were reported as significantly enriched in matched synovial fluid samples from ankylosing spondylitis patients. A TCR beta motif made up of 7 to 9 highly homologous amino acid variants appeared to be characteristic of blood from ankylosing spondylitis patients. Some TCR beta motif variants had previously been reported in synovial fluid and blood of reactive arthritis patients, which suggested common disease-initiation mechanisms. The disease-linked clones had a CD8+ phenotype and were found at relatively low frequencies in peripheral blood.

V gives up 5 bases and J gives up 5 bases, and the segment between their germline ends measures 25 bases. Based on the germline V gene (reference sequence), the CDR1 and CDR2 sequences are SEHNR and FQNEAQ. The CDR3 sequence holds 17 residues, the cysteine and phenylalanine included. Only the CDR3 DNA is retained, 51 bases long and in frame from the first base. Here the chain combines TRBV7-9 and TRBJ2-7, with a tentative D call of TRBD1 or TRBD2, each matching 5 bases. Source material: blood, either unsorted or a sorted T cell fraction (not recorded which). This TCR came from a male donor with ankylosing spondylitis or in good health (not recorded which). The CDR3 amino acid sequence is: CASSATTITLGVNEQYF. DNA sequence: TGTGCCAGCAGCGCAACTACCATTACGTTGGGGGTCAACGAGCAGTACTTC.